This T cell receptor beta chain was captured in a study of post-analysis software for immune sequencing data. Study-level background: Disease trajectories encompassed relapsing-remitting, secondary progressive and progressive-relapsing multiple sclerosis.

A note on this clonotype: Its target is unknown.

This CDR3 is built from 16 residues. Germline V gene data show CDR1 as MNHEY and CDR2 as SVGAGI. V was clipped by 4 bases and J by 6 bases; unmatched bases: 10. General study findings and limits: In patients, four to six TRBV segments were more frequent than in controls, with TRBV5-6, TRBV5-1 and TRBV20-1 among them. Normalized Chao1 diversity in multiple sclerosis patients fell significantly below that of controls.

The TCR beta cDNA libraries carried unique molecular identifiers. Each CDR3 protein is one row after TCRdb ran MiXCR on the PCR reads. The table lists roughly 800,000 distinct CDR3 sequences, less than 35% of them singletons, with around 0.55% in the top ten. The chain uses TRBV6-5 and TRBJ2-1, with 9 positions matching TRBD2. The specimen was blood. The clonotype was recovered from a girl aged 10 to 17 with multiple sclerosis. For the CDR3, the DNA is TGTGCCAGCAGTTCCGTTAGCGGGGGCCGGAGCAATGAGCAGTTCTTC. This translates into CASSSVSGGRSNEQFF.